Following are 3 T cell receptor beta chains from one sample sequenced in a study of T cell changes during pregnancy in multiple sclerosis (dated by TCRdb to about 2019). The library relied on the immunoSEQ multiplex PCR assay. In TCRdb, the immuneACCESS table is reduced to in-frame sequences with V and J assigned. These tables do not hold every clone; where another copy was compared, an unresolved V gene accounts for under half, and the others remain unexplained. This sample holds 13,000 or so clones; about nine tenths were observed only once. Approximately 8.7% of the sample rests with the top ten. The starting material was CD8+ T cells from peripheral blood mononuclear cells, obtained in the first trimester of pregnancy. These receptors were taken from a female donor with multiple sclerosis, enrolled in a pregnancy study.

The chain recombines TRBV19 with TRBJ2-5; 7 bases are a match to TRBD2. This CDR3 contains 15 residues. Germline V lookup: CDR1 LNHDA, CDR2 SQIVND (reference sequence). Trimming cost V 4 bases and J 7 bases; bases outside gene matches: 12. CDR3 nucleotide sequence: TGTGCCAGTAGTAGGGGGGGGTCGGCAGTTGGGACCCAGTACTTC. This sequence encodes CASSRGGSAVGTQYF. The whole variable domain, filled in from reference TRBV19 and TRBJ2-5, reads DGGITQSPKYLFRKEGQNVTLSCEQNLNHDAMYWYRQDPGQGLRLIYYSQIVNDFQKGDIAEGYSVSREKKESFPLTVTSAQKNPTAFYLCASSRGGSAVGTQYFGPGTRLLVL.

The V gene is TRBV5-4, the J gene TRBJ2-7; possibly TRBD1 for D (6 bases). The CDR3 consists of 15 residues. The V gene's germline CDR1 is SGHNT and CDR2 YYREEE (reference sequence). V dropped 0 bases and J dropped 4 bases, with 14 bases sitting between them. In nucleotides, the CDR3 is TGTGCCAGCAGCTTGGGCAGGGGTCCTTATTACGAGCAGTACTTC. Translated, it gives CASSLGRGPYYEQYF. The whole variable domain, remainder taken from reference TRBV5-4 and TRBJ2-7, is ETGVTQSPTHLIKTRGQQVTLRCSSQSGHNTVSWYQQALGQGPQFIFQYYREEENGRGNFPPRFSGLQFPNYSSELNVNALELDDSALYLCASSLGRGPYYEQYFGPGTRLTVT.

CDR3 sequence: CASSYRSPDSYYGYTF. The CDR3, as DNA: TGTGCCAGCAGCTACCGCTCCCCGGACAGCTACTATGGCTACACCTTC. The chain joins TRBV27 to TRBJ1-2, with D perhaps matching TRBD1 (6 bases). Trimming cost V 6 bases and J 3 bases, with 20 bases left between them. There are 16 residues in the CDR3. Germline CDR1 is MNHEY and CDR2 is SMNVEV (reference sequence).